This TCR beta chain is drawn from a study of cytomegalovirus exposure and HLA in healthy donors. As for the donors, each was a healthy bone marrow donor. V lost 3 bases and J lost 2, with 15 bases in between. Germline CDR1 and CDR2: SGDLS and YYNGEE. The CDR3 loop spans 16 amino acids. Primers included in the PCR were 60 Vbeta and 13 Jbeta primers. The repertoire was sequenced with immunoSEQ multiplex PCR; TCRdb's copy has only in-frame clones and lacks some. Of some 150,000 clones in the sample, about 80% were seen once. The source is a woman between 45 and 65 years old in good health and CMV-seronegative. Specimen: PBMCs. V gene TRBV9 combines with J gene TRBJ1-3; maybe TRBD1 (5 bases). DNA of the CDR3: TGTGCCAGCAGCGCGACCACTCGACAGACTGGAAACACCATATATTTT. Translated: CASSATTRQTGNTIYF.